Below are 19 T cell receptor beta chains sequenced from a single sample in a study of cytomegalovirus exposure and HLA in healthy donors. The study ran its PCR with 60 Vbeta and 13 Jbeta primers. Profiled with immunoSEQ multiplex PCR; TCRdb holds only in-frame clones, not every one. The sample contains more than 70,000 clones, 75% to 85% of which appear only once. Sequencing was carried out using PBMCs. The receptor source for this set is a man aged 45-60 years in good health and CMV-seropositive.

The chain employs TRBV7-2 and TRBJ2-1, with 10 bases that match TRBD2. V dropped 4 bases and J dropped 0; count of bases not matched to a gene: 12. The germline gives CDR1 SGHTA, CDR2 FQGNSA. The CDR3 totals 19 residues. CDR3 region: CASSYSAGGLLLSYNEQFF. The CDR3 nucleotides read TGTGCCAGCAGCTACTCAGCGGGAGGGCTTCTCCTCTCCTACAATGAGCAGTTCTTC.

This clone was picked up a small number of times. This chain uses TRBV2 with TRBJ2-7, with D maybe TRBD2 (6 bases). The CDR3 runs 15 residues. V was trimmed by 0 bases and J by 5 bases, leaving 14 bases between them. CDR1 SNHLY and CDR2 FYNNEI come from the germline V gene. The chain's CDR3 is CASSEASGRKNEQYF. The CDR3 DNA is TGTGCCAGCAGTGAAGCCTCCGGGAGAAAGAACGAGCAGTACTTC.

In regard to this clone: Other DNA sequences from this sample encode an identical CDR3 as well. V usage is TRBV25-1 and J usage is TRBJ1-4; the D gene is possibly TRBD1 (6 bases). The CDR3 consists of 15 residues. Germline CDR1 is MGHDK and CDR2 is SYGVNS. Between the trimmed V and J ends, which lost 5 bases and 4 bases, there was a span of 14 bases. The CDR3 DNA follows: TGTGCCAGCAGTCCCAGTGGGGGCAATAATGAAAAACTGTTTTTT. Protein sequence: CASSPSGGNNEKLFF.

J is TRBJ2-1 and V is TRBV25-1; 7 bases line up with TRBD1. Looked up from germline, CDR1 is MGHDK and CDR2 is SYGVNS. V gave up 8 bases and J gave up 11 bases; unmatched junction bases: 3. This CDR3 has 10 residues. CDR3 nucleotides: TGTGCCAGCGGGGACAGCAAGCAGTTCTTC. Translated, it gives CASGDSKQFF. Variable domain in full (rest from reference TRBV25-1 and TRBJ2-1): EADIYQTPRYLVIGTGKKITLECSQTMGHDKMYWYQQDPGMELHLIHYSYGVNSTEKGDLSSESTVSRIRTEHFPLTLESARPSHTSQYLCASGDSKQFFGPGTRLTVL.

The J gene is TRBJ2-7, the V gene TRBV18, with D unresolved. Trimming removed 5 bases from V and 3 bases from J, with 14 bases in between. Germline values: CDR1 KGHSH, CDR2 LQKENI. This CDR3 has 14 amino acids. This CDR3 is CASSSYGTDYEQYF. DNA for the CDR3: TGTGCCAGCTCATCTTATGGCACAGACTACGAGCAGTACTTC.

The V and J genes are TRBV7-6 and TRBJ1-3; D not certain. This CDR3 spans 13 amino acids. V lost 2 bases and J lost 0, with 2 bases in between. CDR1 and CDR2 (germline): SGHVS, FNYEAQ. The CDR3 nucleotides are TGTGCCAGCAGCTTATACTCTGGAAACACCATATATTTT. As protein: CASSLYSGNTIYF.

The gene calls are TRBV9 and TRBJ2-2, with TRBD2 matching over 7 bases. The V and J ends lost 1 base and 6 bases, in that order; junction bases with no gene match: 12. Per germline, CDR1 SGDLS and CDR2 YYNGEE. The CDR3 length is 17 residues. The CDR3: CASSVHFSGIKPGELFF. The CDR3 nucleotides read TGTGCCAGCAGCGTACATTTCAGCGGGATAAAGCCCGGGGAGCTGTTTTTT.

This clone has a single count. The genes are TRBV19 and TRBJ2-3; 8 nucleotides align to TRBD2. Germline CDR1 reads LNHDA; CDR2 reads SQIVND (reference sequence). The trim removed 4 bases at V and 1 base at J, leaving 7 bases unmatched. The CDR3 is 16 amino acids. DNA of the CDR3: TGTGCCAGTAGTAGGGGGGAACTAGCGGGCACAGATACGCAGTATTTT. As protein: CASSRGELAGTDTQYF. The complete variable domain, with remaining parts taken from reference TRBV19 and TRBJ2-3, reads DGGITQSPKYLFRKEGQNVTLSCEQNLNHDAMYWYRQDPGQGLRLIYYSQIVNDFQKGDIAEGYSVSREKKESFPLTVTSAQKNPTAFYLCASSRGELAGTDTQYFGPGTRLTVL.

The J gene is TRBJ2-1, the V gene TRBV5-1, with 10 bases aligning to TRBD2. Trimming cost V 0 bases and J 0 bases; bases outside gene matches: 6. CDR3 size: 18 residues. Germline CDR1 and CDR2: SGHRS and YFSETQ. This CDR3 is CASSLDLAGDLSYNEQFF. CDR3 sequence (DNA): TGCGCCAGCAGCTTGGATCTAGCGGGGGATCTCTCCTACAATGAGCAGTTCTTC.

The chain joins TRBV6-6 to TRBJ2-5, with D uncertain. In germline, CDR1 is MNHNY, CDR2 SVGAGI (reference sequence). The CDR3 totals 15 residues. V was pared by 7 bases and J by 5 bases, with 20 bases between. In nucleotides, the CDR3 is TGTGCCAGCACTAAGAGGCCCCAGTTTGGGGAGACCCAGTACTTC. It translates to CASTKRPQFGETQYF.

V and J are TRBV19 and TRBJ1-5; D not resolved. V was cut by 4 bases and J by 7 bases, with 23 bases left in between. The CDR3 has 17 residues. Per the germline V gene, CDR1 is LNHDA and CDR2 is SQIVND (reference sequence). Here the CDR3 DNA reads TGTGCCAGTAGTACCAGCCCCGACAAATTGATTAGACAGCCCCAGCATTTT. It yields the protein CASSTSPDKLIRQPQHF.

V usage is TRBV2 and J usage is TRBJ2-1, with 10 bases matching TRBD2. This CDR3 contains 16 residues. From germline, CDR1 is SNHLY and CDR2 FYNNEI. Trimming cost V 3 bases and J 4 bases; bases outside gene matches: 6. The CDR3 bases are TGTGCCAGCAGTGAGTCAGGACTAGCGGCTTACAATGAGCAGTTCTTC. Protein sequence: CASSESGLAAYNEQFF. Looking up the rest from reference TRBV2 and TRBJ2-1 gives the full variable domain: EPEVTQTPSHQVTQMGQEVILRCVPISNHLYFYWYRQILGQKVEFLVSFYNNEISEKSEIFDDQFSVERPDGSNFTLKIRSTKLEDSAMYFCASSESGLAAYNEQFFGPGTRLTVL.

The V call is TRBV19, the J call TRBJ1-5; 8 bases map to TRBD1. Germline loops: CDR1 LNHDA, CDR2 SQIVND (reference sequence). The CDR3 consists of 15 residues. With 6 bases clipped from V and 3 bases from J, the junction kept 7 bases outside the gene matches. For the CDR3, the DNA is TGTGCCAGTAGGACGACAGGGGCTTCCAATCAGCCCCAGCATTTT. This codes for CASRTTGASNQPQHF.

This clone was seen a handful of times. CDR3 DNA: TGTGCCAGCAGCCACCAACTAGATAACAATGAGCAGTTCTTC. This encodes CASSHQLDNNEQFF. The chain has TRBV4-2 and TRBJ2-1; the D gene is possibly TRBD2 (5 bases). This CDR3 has 14 amino acids. In germline, CDR1 is LGHNA, CDR2 YNFKEQ. V was pared by 3 bases and J by 5 bases, with 11 bases between.

Worth noting for this clone: One end of the junction fails to match germline, which may point to a read error. The gene calls are TRBV6-5 and TRBJ1-6, with D possibly being TRBD1 (5 bases). This CDR3 spans 16 amino acids. Germline V gives CDR1 MNHEY, CDR2 SVGAGI. CDR3 residues: CASSYRLGLRGSPLHF. Here the CDR3 DNA reads TGCGCCAGCAGTTACCGGTTGGGGCTCCGGGGGTCACCCCTCCACTTT.

The gene calls are TRBV7-3 and TRBJ2-7, with 9 bases that match TRBD2. The germline gives CDR1 SGHTA, CDR2 FQGTGA. V dropped 1 base and J dropped 7; count of bases not matched to a gene: 14. The CDR3 covers 17 residues. CDR3 nucleotides: TGTGCCAGCAGCTTAATGCCGATAGCGGGAGACGTAGGGGAGCAGTACTTC. Its protein product is CASSLMPIAGDVGEQYF.

This clone has just one count. This chain uses TRBV5-4 with TRBJ1-1; D is perhaps TRBD1 (6 bases). The CDR3 length is 13 residues. Per germline, CDR1 SGHNT and CDR2 YYREEE (reference sequence). Between the trimmed V and J ends, which lost 1 base and 4 bases, there was a span of 8 bases. The CDR3, as DNA: TGTGCCAGCAGCTTGCGAGGGGGCACTGAAGCTTTCTTT. It translates to CASSLRGGTEAFF.

This clone has just a few counts. This chain joins TRBV15 and TRBJ2-7; 9 nucleotides agree with TRBD1. The germline gives CDR1 LNHNV, CDR2 YYDKDF (reference sequence). This CDR3 is 15 amino acids long. J was trimmed by 2 bases and V by 5 bases; bases with no gene match: 7. This CDR3 is CATSGNRGLTYEQYF. The CDR3 region has the DNA TGTGCCACCAGCGGAAACAGGGGGCTTACCTACGAGCAGTACTTC.

A single count supports this clone. Other DNA variants within this sample encode the same CDR3. The V and J genes are TRBV6-4 and TRBJ2-3; no reliable D call. The V end was cut by 0 bases, the J end by 0 bases, with 4 bases between. The CDR3 consists of 14 residues. Germline V lookup: CDR1 MRHNA, CDR2 SNTAGT. CDR3 sequence reads: CASSDSASTDTQYF. Written as DNA, the CDR3 is TGTGCCAGCAGTGACTCGGCCAGCACAGATACGCAGTATTTT.